Below, 28 T cell receptor beta chains from the same sample are listed, as sequenced in a study of coeliac disease. TCRdb's table, derived via immunoSEQ multiplex PCR, lists solely in-frame clones and lacks some. The repertoire holds 6,000 to 8,000 clones, 55% to 65% seen once, with approximately 3.1% in the top ten. Material: lamina propria lymphocytes from the gut. Receptors were obtained from a woman aged 60-70 years with active celiac disease.

The rearrangement uses TRBV19 and TRBJ2-2; 7 positions match TRBD1. Per the germline V gene, CDR1 is LNHDA and CDR2 is SQIVND (reference sequence). CDR3 size: 14 residues. After removal of 8 bases from V and 0 bases from J, the junction contained 3 bases not matched to a gene. The CDR3 DNA sequence: TGTGCCAGTCTGGGACAGCCGAACACCGGGGAGCTGTTTTTT. Amino acid sequence: CASLGQPNTGELFF. Combining the CDR3 with reference TRBV19 and TRBJ2-2 gives the whole variable domain DGGITQSPKYLFRKEGQNVTLSCEQNLNHDAMYWYRQDPGQGLRLIYYSQIVNDFQKGDIAEGYSVSREKKESFPLTVTSAQKNPTAFYLCASLGQPNTGELFFGEGSRLTVL.

The chain recombines TRBV10-3 with TRBJ1-5; a weak D match, TRBD1 (6 bases). The germline V gene encodes CDR1 ENHRY and CDR2 SYGVKD. The CDR3 extends over 14 amino acids. V was clipped by 3 bases and J by 4 bases, with 10 bases between them. The CDR3 DNA reads TGTGCCATCAGTGACGGCGGACAGAATCAGCCCCAGCATTTT. Translation: CAISDGGQNQPQHF.

The genes are TRBV18 and TRBJ2-7, with TRBD2 identical over 8 bases. The ends lost 3 bases at V and 2 bases at J; junction bases unmatched: 3. This CDR3 contains 14 residues. From germline, CDR1 is KGHSH and CDR2 LQKENI. CDR3 bases: TGTGCCAGCTCACCTGGGCGGGGGGCCTACGAGCAGTACTTC. Protein: CASSPGRGAYEQYF. Using reference TRBV18 and TRBJ2-7 for the parts outside the CDR3, the full variable domain is NAGVMQNPRHLVRRRGQEARLRCSPMKGHSHVYWYRQLPEEGLKFMVYLQKENIIDESGMPKERFSAEFPKEGPSILRIQQVVRGDSAAYFCASSPGRGAYEQYFGPGTRLTVT.

The chain is built from TRBV7-3 and TRBJ2-4; 12 bases match TRBD2. Unmatched junction bases numbered 5, after V lost 5 bases and J lost 9 bases. The CDR3 length is 14 residues. Germline V gene data show CDR1 as SGHTA and CDR2 as FQGTGA. CDR3: CASSRTSGDVIQYF. The CDR3 nucleotides are TGTGCCAGCAGCCGGACTAGCGGGGACGTCATTCAGTACTTC.

This clone was observed a handful of times. The CDR3 loop is CASSDSGTGGMDTQYF. The CDR3 DNA sequence: TGTGCCAGCAGCGATAGCGGGACAGGGGGGATGGATACGCAGTATTTT. The V and J genes are TRBV11-3 and TRBJ2-3, with TRBD1 matching over 11 bases. The CDR3 loop spans 16 amino acids. Losses at the gene ends were 5 bases for V and 6 bases for J; bases not matched to a gene: 10. Germline V gives CDR1 SGHNT, CDR2 YENEEA.

As for this clone: Relative to the germline gene, one junction end is altered; a read error may explain this. This sequence joins TRBV6-1 and TRBJ1-3; D gene uncertain. The germline CDR1 and CDR2 sequences are MNHNS and SASEGT. The CDR3 has 13 amino acids. The CDR3 region has the DNA TGCGGGTTGAGCGCCCCCTCTGGAAACACCATATATTTT. Translated: CGLSAPSGNTIYF.

The chain recombines TRBV7-9 with TRBJ1-6; perhaps TRBD1 as D (5 bases). Germline V lookup: CDR1 SEHNR, CDR2 FQNEAQ (reference sequence). Trimming removed 5 bases from V and 5 bases from J, with 13 bases in between. The CDR3 runs 15 residues. The CDR3 spells CASSLQGSNNSPLHF. CDR3 DNA: TGTGCCAGCAGCCTCCAGGGTTCAAATAATTCACCCCTCCACTTT.

As DNA, the CDR3 is TGTGCCAGCAGTGCCGACAGGGTGGCCGGGGAGCTGTTTTTT. It is translated as CASSADRVAGELFF. The chain employs TRBV6-4 and TRBJ2-2; 7 positions match TRBD1. After removal of 4 bases from V and 6 bases from J, the junction contained 5 bases not matched to a gene. This CDR3 is built from 14 residues. Germline assignment: CDR1 MRHNA and CDR2 SNTAGT.

This sequence joins TRBV9 and TRBJ2-7, with 8 positions matching TRBD1. CDR3 length: 14 residues. V gave up 3 bases and J gave up 5 bases; unmatched junction bases: 7. The germline gives CDR1 SGDLS, CDR2 YYNGEE. This CDR3 is CASSADRGQHEQYF. As DNA, the CDR3 is TGTGCCAGCAGCGCAGACAGGGGACAGCACGAGCAGTACTTC.

This clone has a handful of counts. The chain is built from TRBV6-6 and TRBJ1-2, with a tentative D call TRBD1 (6 bases). Trimming removed 5 bases at V and 2 bases at J, with 15 bases between. The CDR3 length is 15 residues. From germline, CDR1 is MNHNY and CDR2 SVGAGI (reference sequence). This CDR3 reads CASSTMTGSNYGYTF. The CDR3 coding sequence is TGTGCCAGCAGTACGATGACAGGCTCGAACTATGGCTACACCTTC.

This sequence joins TRBV14 and TRBJ2-2; possibly TRBD1 for D (5 bases). This CDR3 is built from 17 residues. Germline assignment: CDR1 SGHDN and CDR2 FVKESK. V was pared by 4 bases and J by 1 base, with 16 bases between. CDR3 sequence reads: CASSPYIRARNTGELFF. The CDR3 nucleotides read TGTGCCAGCAGCCCCTATATCAGGGCTAGGAACACCGGGGAGCTGTTTTTT. The variable domain in full, with the rest retrieved from reference TRBV14 and TRBJ2-2, is EAGVTQFPSHSVIEKGQTVTLRCDPISGHDNLYWYRRVMGKEIKFLLHFVKESKQDESGMPNNRFLAERTGGTYSTLKVQPAELEDSGVYFCASSPYIRARNTGELFFGEGSRLTVL.

V usage is TRBV11-1 and J usage is TRBJ2-3, with D unclear. Germline V gene lookup returns CDR1 SGHAT and CDR2 FQDESV (reference sequence). The CDR3 runs to 16 residues. Trimming pared 3 bases from V and 3 bases from J, leaving 16 bases between. The CDR3 DNA is TGTGCCAGCAGCTTTACCGGGTTTTCCTTTACAGATACGCAGTATTTT. Translating it yields CASSFTGFSFTDTQYF.

The chain has TRBV9 and TRBJ2-3, with D possibly being TRBD2 (6 bases). Trimming left V 0 bases short and J 3 bases short, with 8 bases between. CDR1 is SGDLS and CDR2 is YYNGEE in the germline V gene. This CDR3 has 14 amino acids. In DNA, the CDR3 is TGTGCCAGCAGCGTAGAGGAGGGAACAGATACGCAGTATTTT. Residues: CASSVEEGTDTQYF. Supplemented by reference TRBV9 and TRBJ2-3, the full variable domain reads DSGVTQTPKHLITATGQRVTLRCSPRSGDLSVYWYQQSLDQGLQFLIQYYNGEERAKGNILERFSAQQFPDLHSELNLSSLELGDSALYFCASSVEEGTDTQYFGPGTRLTVL.

V is TRBV19 and J is TRBJ1-5, with 7 bases that match TRBD1. The V and J ends lost 4 bases and 5 bases, in that order; junction bases with no gene match: 8. The CDR3 totals 15 residues. Germline V gene sequence: CDR1 LNHDA, CDR2 SQIVND (reference sequence). CDR3 bases: TGTGCCAGTAGTAACGACAGGGAAGGGGATCAGCCCCAGCATTTT. The encoded protein is CASSNDREGDQPQHF.

The chain carries TRBV18 and TRBJ1-1, with D perhaps matching TRBD1 (5 bases). The V end was cut by 6 bases, the J end by 1 base, with 12 bases between. The CDR3 has 14 amino acids. Germline values: CDR1 KGHSH, CDR2 LQKENI. CDR3 region: CASSVTGENTEAFF. CDR3 DNA: TGTGCCAGCTCTGTCACAGGCGAGAACACTGAAGCTTTCTTT.

J is TRBJ2-3 and V is TRBV9; D might be TRBD2 (5 bases). Germline loops: CDR1 SGDLS, CDR2 YYNGEE. The germline V and J ends were trimmed by 0 bases and 8 bases, with 22 bases remaining between them. There are 17 residues in the CDR3. CDR3 DNA sequence: TGTGCCAGCAGCGTAGCTTTCGGGGAAGGTTACCGGGCTACGCAGTATTTT. The encoded protein is CASSVAFGEGYRATQYF.

The rearrangement links TRBV21-1 to TRBJ2-3; TRBD2, as called in the table, went unchecked against the DNA. TRBV21-1 is tagged as a pseudogene. The CDR3 totals 16 residues. In DNA form, the CDR3 reads TGTGCCAGCAACACCCGGGCGGGAGCGTACCCAGATACGCAGTATTTT. It translates to CASNTRAGAYPDTQYF.

The CDR3 region has the DNA TGTGCCTGGATTTCATGGCAGGGGGCACCGTCAAACACTGAAGCTTTCTTT. It specifies CAWISWQGAPSNTEAFF. The V and J genes are TRBV30 and TRBJ1-1; TRBD1 aligns across 8 bases. Per germline, CDR1 GTSNPN and CDR2 SVGIG (reference sequence). After removal of 4 bases from V and 2 bases from J, the junction contained 15 bases not matched to a gene. The CDR3 sequence is 17 residues long.

The genes are TRBV6-6 and TRBJ2-1; 9 bases line up with TRBD2. The CDR3 contains 15 residues. Germline V gene sequence: CDR1 MNHNY, CDR2 SVGAGI (reference sequence). V shed 5 bases and J 6 bases; nucleotides not matched to a gene: 8. The CDR3: CASSTGLAVGNEQFF. The CDR3 coding sequence is TGTGCCAGCAGTACGGGACTAGCCGTGGGCAATGAGCAGTTCTTC.

This clone was seen a handful of times. This rearrangement joins TRBV6-4 to TRBJ2-5; maybe TRBD2 (6 bases). Germline CDR1 reads MRHNA; CDR2 reads SNTAGT. Deletions cut 6 bases from V and 5 bases from J, with 13 bases between. The CDR3 consists of 13 residues. The DNA of the CDR3 is TGTGCCAGCAGCCGGAGGGACGGGGAGACCCAGTACTTC. Translated: CASSRRDGETQYF.

For the CDR3, the DNA is TGTGCCACCAGAGACAGGGCTTCAAGGGAAGCTTTCTTT. As protein: CATRDRASREAFF. The chain combines TRBV6-5 with TRBJ1-1; 7 positions agree with TRBD1. J gave up 8 bases and V 10 bases, and 13 bases lay outside the gene matches. Looked up from germline, CDR1 is MNHEY and CDR2 is SVGAGI. The CDR3 sequence is 13 residues long.

V gene TRBV7-9 combines with J gene TRBJ2-1, with D possibly being TRBD1 (5 bases). CDR1 and CDR2 from the germline V gene are SEHNR and FQNEAQ (reference sequence). Trimming removed 4 bases at V and 5 bases at J, with 21 bases between. The CDR3 sequence is 17 residues long. The chain's CDR3 is CASSSTTGRVINNEQFF. CDR3 sequence (DNA): TGTGCCAGCAGCTCGACAACAGGAAGGGTTATCAACAATGAGCAGTTCTTC.

The genes are TRBV9 and TRBJ2-1; 8 nucleotides match TRBD2. V was clipped by 1 base and J by 7 bases; unmatched bases: 7. The CDR3 length is 15 residues. The V gene's germline CDR1 is SGDLS and CDR2 YYNGEE. This chain's CDR3 is CASSVRLAGQNEQFF. The CDR3 DNA sequence: TGTGCCAGCAGCGTACGTCTAGCGGGTCAAAATGAGCAGTTCTTC.

The V gene is TRBV28, the J gene TRBJ1-4, with TRBD1 as a possible D gene (6 bases). Germline CDR1 reads MDHEN; CDR2 reads SYDVKM. This CDR3 is built from 15 residues. The V end lost 5 bases, the J end lost 4 bases, and 14 bases lay between the germline ends. CDR3 amino acids: CASSLRTAVNEKLFF. CDR3 DNA: TGTGCCAGCAGTCTCCGGACAGCAGTTAATGAAAAACTGTTTTTT.

V gene TRBV18 combines with J gene TRBJ2-7; TRBD2 agrees at 7 bases. This CDR3 has 16 residues. V lost 3 bases to trimming and J lost 7 bases; unmatched junction nucleotides: 15. Germline V gene lookup returns CDR1 KGHSH and CDR2 LQKENI. The CDR3 spells CASSPTEIAGPGEQYF. CDR3 nucleotides: TGTGCCAGCTCACCGACTGAGATAGCGGGTCCCGGGGAGCAGTACTTC.

The J gene is TRBJ2-6, the V gene TRBV11-2; TRBD2 might be the D (6 bases). The CDR3 covers 14 residues. The germline V gene encodes CDR1 SGHAT and CDR2 FQNNGV. Trimming removed 5 bases at V and 2 bases at J, with 7 bases between. CDR3 nucleotide sequence: TGTGCCAGCAGCCCGGGAGCTGGGGCCAACGTCCTGACTTTC. Translation: CASSPGAGANVLTF.

This sequence joins TRBV11-3 and TRBJ2-1; TRBD2 matches 9 bases. The CDR3 consists of 14 residues. Germline V gives CDR1 SGHNT, CDR2 YENEEA. The trim removed 5 bases at V and 6 bases at J, leaving 5 bases unmatched. This CDR3 reads CASSPQREANEQFF. CDR3 DNA: TGTGCCAGCAGCCCACAGCGGGAGGCCAATGAGCAGTTCTTC.

The J gene is TRBJ2-3, the V gene TRBV7-2; 14 nucleotides match TRBD2. The CDR3 consists of 17 residues. The V gene end was trimmed by 5 bases and the J gene end by 5 bases; junction bases not matched to a gene: 9. Germline CDR1 reads SGHTA; CDR2 reads FQGNSA. The CDR3 coding sequence is TGTGCCAGCAGCCCCTGGAAGACTAGCGGGGGGGTAGATACGCAGTATTTT. Residues: CASSPWKTSGGVDTQYF.